The clone carrying this T cell receptor beta chain was recorded once. What it binds is not known. The length of the CDR3 is 8 residues. These data are taken from a study of T-cell reconstitution after alpha-beta-depleted transplantation in children. Findings and caveats of the study: TCRbeta diversity was high at day 60 in some patients (a result of surviving recipient T cells and thymic progenitors). Diversity and T-cell counts at one year after transplant derived mostly from new T cells. In patients about two months after transplant, alpha-beta T cells reportedly arose from several hundred expanded graft clones.

Unique molecular identifiers were incorporated during preparation of the TCRbeta library. TCRdb reanalysed the PCR reads using MiXCR and keeps one entry per CDR3 protein. This sample has 90,000 to 100,000 distinct CDR3 sequences, with 23% found just once. Sequences were derived from PBMCs, sampled before TCRalphabeta/CD19-depleted stem cell transplant. The chain has TRBV1 and TRBJ1-2. TRBV1 is deemed a pseudogene. The sequence was collected from a boy younger than 10 with acute lymphoblastic leukemia, due to receive a stem cell transplant. CDR3 amino acids: CNNYGYTF. The CDR3 DNA follows: TGCAATAACTATGGCTACACCTTC.